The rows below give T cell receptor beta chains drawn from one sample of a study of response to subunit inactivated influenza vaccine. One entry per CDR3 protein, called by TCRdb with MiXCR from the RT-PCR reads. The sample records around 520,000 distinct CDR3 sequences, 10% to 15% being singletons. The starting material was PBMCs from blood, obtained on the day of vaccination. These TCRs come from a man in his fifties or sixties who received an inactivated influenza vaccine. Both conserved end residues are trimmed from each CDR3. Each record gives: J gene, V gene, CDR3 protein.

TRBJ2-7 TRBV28 ASRASGRDGSSYEQY
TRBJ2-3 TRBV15 ATSRYGVDSDTQY
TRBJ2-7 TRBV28 ASRKTGNYEQY
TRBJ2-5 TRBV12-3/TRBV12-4 ASSFRIRGVGETQY
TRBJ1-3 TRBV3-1 ASSSSLGASGNTIY
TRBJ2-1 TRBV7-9 ASSLFGAGGPSHEQF
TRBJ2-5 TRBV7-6 ASTRNRQLQETQY
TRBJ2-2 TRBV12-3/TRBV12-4 ASSTTIDNTGELF
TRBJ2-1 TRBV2 ASSPELAVGYNEQF
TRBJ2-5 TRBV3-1 ASSQRTSGAEETQY
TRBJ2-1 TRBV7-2 ASSGGGYNEQF
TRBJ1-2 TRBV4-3 ASSQERISGGYGYT
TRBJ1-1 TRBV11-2 ASSSYRGGIMNTEAF
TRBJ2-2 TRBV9 ASRETAGAGELF
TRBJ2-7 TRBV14 ASSLRQGRYEQY
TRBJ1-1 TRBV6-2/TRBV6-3 ASSFLGTNTEAF
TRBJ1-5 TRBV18 ASSPPNRGGGQPQH
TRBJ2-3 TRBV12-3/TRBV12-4 ASSPFKDTQY
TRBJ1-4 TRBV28 ASSSGWEYEKLF
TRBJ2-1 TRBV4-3 ASSQGLRGGALNEQF
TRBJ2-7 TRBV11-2 ASSLPRSGRSGEQY
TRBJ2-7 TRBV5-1 ASSPERFTYEQY
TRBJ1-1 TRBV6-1 ASSREGYEAF
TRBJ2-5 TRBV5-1 ASSQGTRSGGTQY
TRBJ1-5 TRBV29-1 SVARAGVGQPQH
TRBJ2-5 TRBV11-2 ASSLFLRTQETQY
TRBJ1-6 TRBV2 ASSADRGGTQPLH
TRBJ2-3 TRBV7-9 ASSFFISASTDTQY
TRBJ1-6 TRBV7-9 ASSKTRVNSPLH
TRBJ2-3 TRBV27 ASSPGLGDTQY
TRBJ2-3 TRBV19 ASSIQLGRTDTQY
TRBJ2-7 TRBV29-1 SALDTSYEQY
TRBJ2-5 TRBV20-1 SARIPGYETQY
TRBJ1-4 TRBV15 ATSRGIRGTNEKLF
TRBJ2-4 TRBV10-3 AISANSGQGDAKNIQY
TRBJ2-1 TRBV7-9 ASSTNRDKYNEQF
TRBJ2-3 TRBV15 ATSGLGRADTQY
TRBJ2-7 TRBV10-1 ASRGTSGSVGEQY
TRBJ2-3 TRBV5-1 ASRPPGTASTDTQY
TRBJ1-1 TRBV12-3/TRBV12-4 ASSGTVREAF
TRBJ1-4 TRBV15 ATRTQGATNEKLF
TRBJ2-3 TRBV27 ASSYRDRAADTQY
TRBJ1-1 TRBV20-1 SARDSTEAF
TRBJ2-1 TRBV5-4 ASSPETGSNEQF
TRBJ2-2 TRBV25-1 ASSELGGRTGELF
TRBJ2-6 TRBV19 ASSIGRYSGANVLT
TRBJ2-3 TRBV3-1 ASSQAILDTQY
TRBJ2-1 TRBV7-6 ASSLGLAVDEQF
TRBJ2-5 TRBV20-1 SAPTSGKETQY
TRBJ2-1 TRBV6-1 ASKTGISGNEQF
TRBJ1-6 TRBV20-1 SARDHMGSGRNSPLH
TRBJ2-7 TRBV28 ASSSAGTGIYEQY
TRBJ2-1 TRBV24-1 ATSDVNRGSEQF
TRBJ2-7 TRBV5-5 ASSGLATVTYEQY
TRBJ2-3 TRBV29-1 SVPRQGVDTQY
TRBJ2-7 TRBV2 ASRRTGSSYEQY
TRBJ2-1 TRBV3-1 ASSQQLAGSYNEQF
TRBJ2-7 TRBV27 ASRHQQLSSSYEQY
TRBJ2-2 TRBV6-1 AAEDSGGYTGELF
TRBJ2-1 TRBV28 ASRGNSYNEQF